These T cell receptor beta chains were read from a single sample in a study of blood T cell repertoires in COVID-19. The table came from immunoSEQ multiplex PCR; TCRdb's copy has only in-frame clones and leaves some out. The sample yields 350,000 to 450,000 clones, over 85% seen once. The sequenced sample was PBMCs or T cells enriched from blood (not recorded which). All receptors come from a woman aged 25 to 39 who had recovered from COVID-19. Both conserved end residues are part of each CDR3. The D gene is left open where the match is weak. A clone size is listed for some rows: how often the clone was seen (once, few, many), or a class if it is expanded.

. | 16 | TRBJ2-7 | TRBV30 | . | TGTGCCTGGAGTGCCCTCGGACTTAGTCTGTCCTACGAGCAGTACTTC | CAWSALGLSLSYEQYF
many | 15 | TRBJ2-7 | TRBV18 | TRBD2 | TGTGCCAGCTCACCCACTAGCGGGGGCTCCTACGAGCAGTACTTC | CASSPTSGGSYEQYF
. | 14 | TRBJ2-7 | TRBV28 | TRBD1 | TGTGCCAGCAGTATGCAGACAGGGACCTACGAGCAGTACTTC | CASSMQTGTYEQYF
. | 14 | TRBJ1-2 | TRBV7-2 | . | TGTGCCAGCAGCCCAAACCCGGGGAACTATGGCTACACCTTC | CASSPNPGNYGYTF
. | 14 | TRBJ2-1 | TRBV20-1 | TRBD2 | TGCAGTGCTAGTAAAGTCGGGGGGGCCGTGGAGCAGTTCTTC | CSASKVGGAVEQFF
. | 11 | TRBJ1-2 | TRBV7-2 | . | TGTGCCAGCAGCTTATTACAGGGCTACACCTTC | CASSLLQGYTF
. | 15 | TRBJ1-3 | TRBV5-6 | . | TGTGCCAGCAGCAGGTTGGGCTTCTCTGGAAACACCATATATTTT | CASSRLGFSGNTIYF
. | 13 | TRBJ2-4 | TRBV3-1/TRBV3-2 | . | TGTGCCAGCAGCCAAGTAGAGGCGAACATTCAGTACTTC | CASSQVEANIQYF
. | 13 | TRBJ1-2 | TRBV28 | . | TGTGCCACTATGCGAGAGTTGCACTATGGCTACACCTTC | CATMRELHYGYTF
. | 13 | TRBJ2-7 | TRBV28 | . | TGTGCCAGCAGTTTTGGCAGGACCTACGAGCAGTACTTC | CASSFGRTYEQYF
. | 15 | TRBJ2-7 | TRBV6-2/TRBV6-3 | TRBD1 | TGTGCCAGCCGCCCGGTACAAGGGGGCCCTTACGAGCAGTACTTC | CASRPVQGGPYEQYF
. | 17 | TRBJ2-1 | TRBV9 | TRBD2 | TGTGCCAGCAGCGTAGCGACTAGCGGGACGTCCTACAATGAGCAGTTCTTC | CASSVATSGTSYNEQFF
. | 13 | TRBJ1-3 | TRBV19 | . | TGTGCCAGTAGTACAGGGGCTGGAAACACCATATATTTT | CASSTGAGNTIYF
. | 16 | TRBJ1-1 | TRBV7-9 | . | TGTGCCAGCAGCCCCCGACTCTCCGGCATGAACACTGAAGCTTTCTTT | CASSPRLSGMNTEAFF
. | 15 | TRBJ2-3 | TRBV20-1 | . | TGCAGTGCTAGTTTCAAGCGGGTTAGCACAGATACGCAGTATTTT | CSASFKRVSTDTQYF
. | 15 | TRBJ2-1 | TRBV5-6 | . | TGTGCCAGCAGCTTGATGTCAGGGGAAGACAATGAGCAGTTCTTC | CASSLMSGEDNEQFF
many | 16 | TRBJ2-1 | TRBV7-8 | . | TGTGCCAGCAGCTCACAGGGTATCGGCTCCTACAATGAGCAGTTCTTC | CASSSQGIGSYNEQFF
. | 13 | TRBJ1-2 | TRBV28 | TRBD1 | TGTGCCAGCAGTTTGACAGGGGGCTATGGCTACACCTTC | CASSLTGGYGYTF
. | 16 | TRBJ2-1 | TRBV21-1 | . | TGTGCCAGCCGAAGTATGAGACAGGGGAGATCGAATGAGCAGTTCTTC | CASRSMRQGRSNEQFF
. | 15 | TRBJ2-7 | TRBV7-8 | TRBD2 | TGTGCCAGCAGCTTAGGTCCAGCGGGAGGGCGCGAGCAGTACTTC | CASSLGPAGGREQYF
. | 13 | TRBJ2-7 | TRBV11-3 | . | TGTGCCAGCAGCTCTGGCAACAGCAACGAGCAGTACTTC | CASSSGNSNEQYF
. | 16 | TRBJ2-1 | TRBV4-1 | TRBD2 | TGCGCCAGCAGCCAAGATTTCGCTAGCGGCTACAATGAGCAGTTCTTC | CASSQDFASGYNEQFF
. | 17 | TRBJ1-3 | TRBV7-9 | . | TGTGCCAGCAGCCACAGGACAGAGGTCTACTCTGGAAACACCATATATTTT | CASSHRTEVYSGNTIYF
. | 15 | TRBJ2-1 | TRBV5-1 | TRBD2 | TGCGCCATCAGGGTCTGGACTAGCGGGACGGATGAGCAGTTCTTC | CAIRVWTSGTDEQFF
. | 16 | TRBJ1-4 | TRBV2 | TRBD1 | TGTGCCAGCATTCGACGGACAGGGGGGGCGAGTGAAAAACTGTTTTTT | CASIRRTGGASEKLFF
. | 15 | TRBJ1-6 | TRBV30 | . | TGTGCCTGGAGTGCCCGTCGCAGGGGCAATTCACCCCTCCACTTT | CAWSARRRGNSPLHF
. | 16 | TRBJ2-7 | TRBV19 | . | TGTGCCAGTAGTAATGGTGATGTGGGGGGAAGATACGAGCAGTACTTC | CASSNGDVGGRYEQYF
. | 14 | TRBJ1-1 | TRBV15 | TRBD1 | TGTGCCACCAGCAGGCGACAGGGTTACACTGAAGCTTTCTTT | CATSRRQGYTEAFF
once | 14 | TRBJ1-6 | TRBV2 | TRBD1 | TGTGCCAGCAGCTCCGGACAGGGGAATTCACCCCTCCACTTT | CASSSGQGNSPLHF
once | 14 | TRBJ2-7 | TRBV28 | TRBD1 | TGTGCCAGCAGTTTATTGACCAGGGGGTACGAGCAGTACTTC | CASSLLTRGYEQYF
. | 16 | TRBJ2-1 | TRBV21-1 | . | TGTGCCAGCAGCAAAGTTAAACAGGGACCCCACAATGAGCAGTTCTTC | CASSKVKQGPHNEQFF
once | 15 | TRBJ2-1 | TRBV29-1 | . | TGCAGCGTTGATGGTGGCAGGGTGTTTGTCGGACAGCAGTTCTTC | CSVDGGRVFVGQQFF
. | 15 | TRBJ2-2 | TRBV5-1 | TRBD2 | TGCGCCAGCAGCTTGAATAGCGGGAGTGCCGGGGAGCTGTTTTTT | CASSLNSGSAGELFF
. | 14 | TRBJ2-3 | TRBV5-1 | . | TGCGCCAGCAGCTTGGATGGGCTGACAGATACGCAGTATTTT | CASSLDGLTDTQYF
. | 14 | TRBJ1-5 | TRBV19 | . | TGTGCCAGTACGGGACAACTTAGCAATCAGCCCCAGCATTTT | CASTGQLSNQPQHF
. | 14 | TRBJ2-7 | TRBV4-3 | TRBD2 | TGCGCCAGCAGCCAAGTTAGCGGGGGCTACGAGCAGTACTTC | CASSQVSGGYEQYF
. | 13 | TRBJ1-6 | TRBV6-5 | . | TGTGCCAGCAGTTACACCAGATCCTCACCCCTCCACTTT | CASSYTRSSPLHF
. | 16 | TRBJ1-2 | TRBV6-6 | TRBD1 | TGTGCCAGCAGTTACAGCGACAGGGGTCGTGGCTATGGCTACACCTTC | CASSYSDRGRGYGYTF
. | 14 | TRBJ2-1 | TRBV29-1 | TRBD1 | TGCAGCGTATTCCGGGCCAGGGGGCCCAATGAGCAGTTCTTC | CSVFRARGPNEQFF
. | 14 | TRBJ2-5 | TRBV27 | TRBD1 | TGTGCCAGCAGCCTCACAGGGGGCGATGAGACCCAGTACTTC | CASSLTGGDETQYF
once | 13 | TRBJ1-1 | TRBV2 | TRBD1 | TGTGCCAGCAGTGAAAGTCAGGGGGCTCGGGCTTTCTTT | CASSESQGARAFF
. | 14 | TRBJ2-7 | TRBV27 | TRBD2 | TGTGCCAGTCAGACTAGCGGGGACTCCTACGAGCAGTACTTC | CASQTSGDSYEQYF
. | 15 | TRBJ1-5 | TRBV5-1 | . | TGCGCCAGCAGCTTGGCAGGGGTCAGCAATCAGCCCCAGCATTTT | CASSLAGVSNQPQHF
once | 16 | TRBJ2-1 | TRBV5-1 | TRBD2 | TGCGCCAGCAGCTTGGATTATAGCGGGTCCTACAATGAGCAGTTCTTC | CASSLDYSGSYNEQFF
. | 15 | TRBJ2-7 | TRBV28 | . | TGTGCCAGCAGTTTTAGCAGGGGCGCGTCCTACGAGCAGTACTTC | CASSFSRGASYEQYF
. | 15 | TRBJ2-7 | TRBV19 | TRBD1 | TGTGCCAGTAGTATTCCGGGACAGGGATTGTACGAGCAGTACTTC | CASSIPGQGLYEQYF
. | 14 | TRBJ1-1 | TRBV7-2 | . | TGTGCCAGCAGCTTGCCGGGAAGGAACACTGAAGCTTTCTTT | CASSLPGRNTEAFF
few | 17 | TRBJ1-6 | TRBV4-1 | . | TGCGCCAGCAGCCAAGATCAAGGCGCGGGTGTTAATTCACCCCTCCACTTT | CASSQDQGAGVNSPLHF
. | 14 | TRBJ1-1 | TRBV3-1/TRBV3-2 | TRBD1 | TGTGCCAGCAGCCCTACAGGGGGGGACACTGAAGCTTTCTTT | CASSPTGGDTEAFF
. | 16 | TRBJ1-2 | TRBV28 | TRBD1 | TGTGCCAGCAGTTTAGACCTGGACAGGGGGGGACGGGGCTACACCTTC | CASSLDLDRGGRGYTF
. | 14 | TRBJ2-7 | TRBV6-2/TRBV6-3 | . | TGTGCCAGCAGTTACATGGTCAGAACCTACGAGCAGTACTTC | CASSYMVRTYEQYF